This passage covers 19 T cell receptor beta chains from one sample sequenced in a study of blood T cell repertoires in COVID-19. Sequencing used immunoSEQ multiplex PCR; TCRdb keeps in-frame clones, though not all of them. This sample yields hundreds of thousands of clones, of which around 87% are seen a single time; over 2% belongs to the top ten. The sequenced sample was peripheral blood. These receptors were collected from a woman aged 55-70 years with COVID-19, enrolled during active disease.

A single count supports this clone. Written as DNA, the CDR3 is TGTGCCATCAGTGACAGGGGGAGTGCGAACACTGAAGCTTTCTTT. Translation gives CAISDRGSANTEAFF. The rearrangement links TRBV10-3 to TRBJ1-1, with 7 positions matching TRBD1. The V gene end was trimmed by 3 bases and the J gene end by 1 base; junction bases not matched to a gene: 5. This CDR3 has 15 residues. Germline lookup yields CDR1 ENHRY and CDR2 SYGVKD.

The V and J genes are TRBV29-1 and TRBJ1-1; no clear D. Germline values: CDR1 SQVTM, CDR2 ANQGSEA. CDR3 length equals 10 residues. Trimming removed 6 bases at V and 1 base at J, with 3 bases between. This CDR3 is CSVQNTEAFF. Here the CDR3 DNA reads TGCAGCGTACAGAACACTGAAGCTTTCTTT.

The sample holds one count of this clone. The chain recombines TRBV10-3 with TRBJ1-5, with D maybe TRBD1 (5 bases). Trimming pared 0 bases from V and 1 base from J, leaving 10 bases between. The CDR3 totals 16 residues. Looked up from germline, CDR1 is ENHRY and CDR2 is SYGVKD. The CDR3 DNA is TGTGCCATCAGTGAGTCTGGTAAGGGGAGCAATCAGCCCCAGCATTTT. It specifies CAISESGKGSNQPQHF.

The chain recombines TRBV6-5 with TRBJ1-5, with 10 nucleotides matching TRBD1. The CDR3 runs 13 residues. Germline assignment: CDR1 MNHEY and CDR2 SVGAGI. V lost 5 bases, J lost 10 bases, and 5 bases stayed unmatched. The CDR3 coding sequence is TGTGCCAGCAGTAGGGACAGGGGAGGACCCCAGCATTTT. Residues: CASSRDRGGPQHF.

This clone was observed a few times. The chain is built from TRBV12-3 or TRBV12-4 and TRBJ1-2, with D tentatively TRBD1 (6 bases). The CDR3 runs 13 residues. Trimming removed 6 bases from V and 8 bases from J, with 16 bases in between. This CDR3 reads CASSPGQRGGYTF. Written as DNA, the CDR3 is TGTGCCAGCAGCCCCGGACAGCGGGGGGGCTACACCTTC.

The chain joins TRBV15 to TRBJ1-1; 7 bases map to TRBD1. The CDR3 totals 15 residues. J was trimmed by 2 bases and V by 1 base; bases with no gene match: 4. Germline lookup yields CDR1 LNHNV and CDR2 YYDKDF (reference sequence). The DNA for the CDR3 is TGTGCCACCAGCAGAGGAGGGACAGAAAACACTGAAGCTTTCTTT. It translates to CATSRGGTENTEAFF.

The chain links TRBV4-2 to TRBJ1-6; no clear D. V lost 0 bases, J lost 7 bases, and 10 bases lay in between. The CDR3 has 15 residues. The germline gives CDR1 LGHNA, CDR2 YNFKEQ. As DNA, the CDR3 is TGTGCCAGCAGCCAAGATCCGGGTTTAAATTCACCCCTCCACTTT. Translating it yields CASSQDPGLNSPLHF.

The chain links TRBV5-1 to TRBJ2-7; 7 bases are a match to TRBD1. The CDR3 has 14 residues. Trimming removed 4 bases from V and 0 bases from J; junction bases left unmatched: 4. The germline CDR1 and CDR2 sequences are SGHRS and YFSETQ. The CDR3 loop is CASSVTGTSYEQYF. CDR3 in DNA: TGCGCCAGCAGCGTGACAGGGACCTCCTACGAGCAGTACTTC.

The gene calls are TRBV4-1 and TRBJ1-2, with TRBD1 identical over 9 bases. The CDR3 is 14 amino acids. CDR1 is MGHRA and CDR2 is YSYEKL in the germline V gene. The V gene end was trimmed by 0 bases and the J gene end by 5 bases; junction bases not matched to a gene: 1. CDR3 sequence: CASSQEDRGYGYTF. The CDR3 DNA follows: TGCGCCAGCAGCCAAGAAGACAGGGGGTATGGCTACACCTTC.

V usage is TRBV11-3 and J usage is TRBJ2-1; D is ambiguous. The CDR3 has 13 amino acids. CDR1 is SGHNT and CDR2 is YENEEA in the germline V gene. Between the trimmed V and J ends, which lost 5 bases and 3 bases, there was a span of 8 bases. The CDR3 protein is CASSHPGYNEQFF. CDR3 DNA: TGTGCCAGCAGCCATCCCGGCTACAATGAGCAGTTCTTC.

The chain carries TRBV5-1 and TRBJ1-1; D may be TRBD1 (5 bases). CDR1 is SGHRS, CDR2 YFSETQ, per germline. V lost 3 bases to trimming and J lost 1 base, with 10 bases between them. CDR3 size: 14 residues. CDR3 DNA sequence: TGCGCCAGCAGCTCCTCGACAGCGAACACTGAAGCTTTCTTT. Translation: CASSSSTANTEAFF. The full variable domain, in which reference TRBV5-1 and TRBJ1-1 provide the parts outside the CDR3, is KAGVTQTPRYLIKTRGQQVTLSCSPISGHRSVSWYQQTPGQGLQFLFEYFSETQRNKGNFPGRFSGRQFSNSRSEMNVSTLELGDSALYLCASSSSTANTEAFFGQGTRLTVV.

CDR3 loop: CASSLRTGGSYEQYF. CDR3 DNA: TGTGCCAGCAGCTTAAGGACAGGGGGGTCCTACGAGCAGTACTTC. This chain connects TRBV7-9 to TRBJ2-7; 10 positions agree with TRBD1. The junction had 2 bases not matched to a gene; V was cut back by 2 bases and J by 1 base. The CDR3 sequence is 15 residues long. CDR1 SEHNR and CDR2 FQNEAQ come from the germline V gene (reference sequence).

The chain recombines TRBV9 with TRBJ1-1; D not certain. Germline values: CDR1 SGDLS, CDR2 YYNGEE. V was shortened by 4 bases and J by 2 bases, with 12 bases between the two germline ends. The CDR3 is made up of 14 amino acids. CDR3 DNA: TGTGCCAGCAGCCCGGGTAGCGTTAACACTGAAGCTTTCTTT. Amino acid sequence: CASSPGSVNTEAFF.

This clone was observed a handful of times. This chain connects TRBV27 to TRBJ2-2, with D unresolved. Between the trimmed V and J ends, which lost 2 bases and 4 bases, there was a span of 2 bases. The CDR3 has 12 residues. Germline assignment: CDR1 MNHEY and CDR2 SMNVEV (reference sequence). Here the CDR3 DNA reads TGTGCCAGCAGTTTACTCACCGGGGAGCTGTTTTTT. Amino acid sequence: CASSLLTGELFF.

The rearrangement links TRBV2 to TRBJ1-6; perhaps TRBD1 as D (5 bases). Trimming took off 3 bases at V and 6 bases at J, with 12 bases between the two ends. The CDR3 contains 15 residues. Germline CDR1 and CDR2: SNHLY and FYNNEI. CDR3 in amino acids: CASSEGGKGNSPLHF. DNA of the CDR3: TGTGCCAGCAGTGAGGGGGGGAAAGGTAATTCACCCCTCCACTTT.

The chain combines TRBV5-8 with TRBJ2-5, with 9 nucleotides matching TRBD1. The CDR3 is 14 amino acids. J lost 5 bases, V lost 2 bases, and 4 bases had no gene match. Germline V lookup: CDR1 SGHTS, CDR2 YDEGEE. In DNA form, the CDR3 reads TGTGCCAGCAGCTTAGGGACAGGGACGGAGACCCAGTACTTC. It is translated as CASSLGTGTETQYF.

This chain joins TRBV10-3 and TRBJ1-2; no reliable D call. The V end was cut by 2 bases, the J end by 7 bases, with 8 bases between. From germline, CDR1 is ENHRY and CDR2 SYGVKD. The CDR3 has 12 amino acids. This CDR3 is CAISEPSLGYTF. CDR3 in DNA: TGTGCCATCAGTGAGCCCTCTCTTGGCTACACCTTC.

The chain links TRBV6-5 to TRBJ2-5; 8 bases are shared with TRBD2. Germline CDR1 reads MNHEY; CDR2 reads SVGAGI. Losses at the gene ends were 6 bases for V and 5 bases for J; bases not matched to a gene: 8. This CDR3 has 14 residues. The CDR3 protein is CASSLTSAWETQYF. CDR3 sequence (DNA): TGTGCCAGCAGCCTGACTAGCGCATGGGAGACCCAGTACTTC.

The gene calls are TRBV7-3 and TRBJ2-5; 12 nucleotides agree with TRBD2. Germline V CDR1 and CDR2: SGHTA, FQGTGA. The ends lost 1 base at V and 12 bases at J; junction bases unmatched: 6. CDR3 size: 14 residues. This chain's CDR3 is CASSLSPSGGAKYF. The CDR3 DNA reads TGTGCCAGCAGCTTAAGTCCTAGCGGGGGGGCCAAGTACTTC.